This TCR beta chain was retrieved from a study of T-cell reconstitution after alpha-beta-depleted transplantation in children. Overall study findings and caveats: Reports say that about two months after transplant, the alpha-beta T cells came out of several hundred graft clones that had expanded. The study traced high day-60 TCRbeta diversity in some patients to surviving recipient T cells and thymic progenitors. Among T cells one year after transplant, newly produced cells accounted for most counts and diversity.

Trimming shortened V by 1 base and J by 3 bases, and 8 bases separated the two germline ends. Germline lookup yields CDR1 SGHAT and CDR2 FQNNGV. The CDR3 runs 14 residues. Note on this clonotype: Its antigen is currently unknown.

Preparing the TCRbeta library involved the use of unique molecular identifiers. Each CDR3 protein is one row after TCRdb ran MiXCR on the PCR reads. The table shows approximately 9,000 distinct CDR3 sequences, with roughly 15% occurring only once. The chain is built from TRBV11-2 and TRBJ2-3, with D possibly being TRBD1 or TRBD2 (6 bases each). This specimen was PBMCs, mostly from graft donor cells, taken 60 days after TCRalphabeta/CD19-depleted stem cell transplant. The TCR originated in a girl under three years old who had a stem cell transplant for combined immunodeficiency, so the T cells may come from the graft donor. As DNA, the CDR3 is TGTGCCAGCAGCTTAGTAGGGGGGACAGATACGCAGTATTTT. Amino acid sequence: CASSLVGGTDTQYF.